This T cell receptor beta chain emerged from a study of blood T cell repertoires in COVID-19 (dated by TCRdb to the early 2020s). In terms of the full investigation: Samples from collaborators originated in the United States, Italy and Spain and spanned both the acute and convalescent phases of COVID-19. The material from the prospective study consisted of cDNA or gDNA derived from T cells, B-cell-depleted T cells, or PBMCs. Subjects who had been exposed to COVID-19, were actively infected with it, or had recovered from it provided the deeply sampled blood TCRbeta repertoires that made up the dataset. The repertoires were made available in a free public database intended to serve as a resource for research on the immune response to SARS-CoV-2. Samples came from the ongoing ImmuneRACE study (first 160 participants) plus 1,254 subjects from 6 global collaborators. The sample metadata nearly always contained a de-identified subject ID, COVID-19 status, age in years and sex. Where available, HLA class I and class II types were taken from metadata supplied by the sample provider and were not determined by assay-based typing. Overall study outcomes, separate from this receptor: The quantity of clinical and demographic metadata differed by source and by participant and was supplied without curation.

Whole blood was collected in K2EDTA tubes by collaborating institutions according to the institutions' own protocols. For TCRbeta analysis, collaborators shipped samples in one of three forms: frozen whole blood, isolated PBMCs, or DNA extracted from either of those sample types. TCRbeta CDR3 regions were amplified from genomic DNA using the immunoSEQ Assay, a bias-controlled multiplex PCR. On the study's bioinformatics: Within the assay, amplification of reference gene primers was used to estimate how many nucleated cells each sample contained. Sequence reads were collapsed and filtered to measure the absolute abundance of every unique TCRbeta CDR3 rearrangement. Productive Simpson clonality was computed per sample as the square root of Simpson's diversity index over productive rearrangements. Not all clones reach the TCRdb copy of this immuneACCESS table, which keeps in-frame sequences only. Checked studies attribute under half of the gap to unresolved V genes and leave the rest unexplained. The DNA was the basis for D and trimming; V, J and clone size are from that table. This sample lists about 150,000 clones; approximately 87% were detected once. The leading ten clones occupy 3% to 4% of the sample.

Taken from cysteine to phenylalanine, the CDR3 has 13 residues. Of all the DNA, just the CDR3 is kept, 39 bases in frame from base 1. CDR1 and CDR2 (SQVTM, ANQGSEA) derive from the germline V gene. Relative to germline, V is missing 3 bases and J is missing 3 bases, with 3 bases of the junction outside any gene match. This clone showed up just once. Its antigen has not been determined. No much larger clone exists at a distance of one base, and base qualities are not known. The sequencing sample was made of peripheral blood. The chain couples TRBV29-1 to TRBJ2-7; the junction holds 9 bases that match TRBD2. This receptor was identified in a woman aged 70-85 years with acute or convalescent COVID-19. In nucleotide form, the sequence is TGCAGCGTTGAGACTAGCGGTCACTACGAGCAGTACTTC. This yields the protein CSVETSGHYEQYF.